This T cell receptor (beta chain) was sequenced during a study of T cell responses to AZD1222 COVID-19 vaccine. Findings of the study overall: Just six people given AZD1222 tested seropositive at baseline.

The data were produced by immunoSEQ multiplex PCR, yet TCRdb's version contains in-frame clones alone and is incomplete. This sample yields around 71,000 clones, of which around 80% are seen a single time; 11% to 15% belongs to the top ten. The junction had 12 bases not matched to a gene; V was cut back by 5 bases and J by 6 bases. This CDR3 is 15 amino acids long. The germline V gene encodes CDR1 SGHTA and CDR2 FQGNSA. Of note for this clone: Its antigen is unknown.

V usage is TRBV7-2 and J usage is TRBJ2-7; TRBD2 matches at 8 bases. The clonotype originates from an adult who received the AZD1222 COVID-19 vaccine. The sample in question was peripheral blood, obtained 28 days after the second AZD1222 dose. The CDR3 sequence is CASSPPGSGGSEQYF. Here the CDR3 DNA reads TGTGCCAGCAGCCCTCCGGGGAGCGGGGGTAGCGAGCAGTACTTC.